This T cell receptor (beta chain) was found in a study of Graves' ophthalmopathy and Graves' hyperthyroidism. The wider study: Where ophthalmopathy was absent within 18 months of follow-up, hyperthyroidism was stable.

Each hyperthyroidism patient was newly diagnosed, with under 2 months' duration, and aged 18 to 65. Concerning this clonotype: No antigen is known for it.

General study findings and limits: The model predicted ophthalmopathy progression with 60% to 71% sensitivity and around 72% specificity.

Amplification of the TCR beta CDR3 regions used RNA transcripts (as template). RT-PCR was first run with HTBI primers, then multiplex PCR in a second round. TCRdb analysed the multiplex PCR reads with MiXCR anew, one entry per CDR3 protein. The data show about 1.1 million distinct CDR3 sequences, with 35% to 45% seen just once and over 8.5% held by the top ten. This CDR3 region has 14 residues. After removal of 5 bases from V and 11 bases from J, the junction contained 8 bases not matched to a gene. The germline V gene has CDR1 LNHNV and CDR2 YYDKDF (reference sequence). The chain has TRBV15 and TRBJ1-6; 8 positions agree with TRBD1. What was sequenced was peripheral blood or thyroid tissue (not recorded which). The sequence was collected from an adult man with Graves' hyperthyroidism. CDR3 DNA: TGTGCCACCAGCTCGGACAGGGTTGGCACACCCCTCCACTTT. Amino acid sequence: CATSSDRVGTPLHF.